The 16 T cell receptor beta chains below come from one sample, sequenced in a study of blood T cell repertoires in COVID-19. Clones were sequenced by immunoSEQ multiplex PCR, and TCRdb holds only the in-frame ones, with some missing. This sample has around 100,000 clones, with more than 75% found just once. The sequenced sample was peripheral blood. Every receptor here comes from a human donor in a cohort sampled during active COVID-19.

The CDR3 here is CASSDIWAGGEAFF. CDR3 sequence (DNA): TGTGCCAGCAGTGATATTTGGGCCGGGGGGGAAGCTTTCTTT. V is TRBV2 and J is TRBJ1-1; TRBD1 might be the D (5 bases). CDR1 and CDR2 from the germline V gene are SNHLY and FYNNEI. The CDR3 consists of 14 residues. V was pared by 3 bases and J by 8 bases, with 16 bases between. The entire variable domain, with the rest obtained from reference TRBV2 and TRBJ1-1, is as follows: EPEVTQTPSHQVTQMGQEVILRCVPISNHLYFYWYRQILGQKVEFLVSFYNNEISEKSEIFDDQFSVERPDGSNFTLKIRSTKLEDSAMYFCASSDIWAGGEAFFGQGTRLTVV.

The chain is built from TRBV30 and TRBJ2-1; TRBD1 might be the D (6 bases). This CDR3 is built from 13 residues. CDR1 is GTSNPN, CDR2 SVGIG, per germline (reference sequence). Trimming took off 4 bases at V and 2 bases at J, with 9 bases between the two ends. Written as DNA, the CDR3 is TGTGCCTGGAACAGGGTGGCCTACAATGAGCAGTTCTTC. Its protein product is CAWNRVAYNEQFF.

The chain couples TRBV5-1 to TRBJ1-2; possible D gene TRBD1, 6 bases. CDR1 is SGHRS and CDR2 is YFSETQ in the germline V gene. This CDR3 has 14 amino acids. Trimming pared 4 bases from V and 2 bases from J, leaving 12 bases between. The chain's CDR3 is CASSPRTENYGYTF. CDR3 DNA sequence: TGCGCCAGCAGCCCAAGGACAGAGAACTATGGCTACACCTTC.

The chain joins TRBV3-1 (or the pseudogene TRBV3-2) to TRBJ1-1; D remains unclear. This CDR3 is 15 amino acids long. Germline CDR1 LGHDT, CDR2 YNNKEL (reference sequence). Trimming pared 4 bases from V and 1 base from J, leaving 13 bases between. The CDR3 protein is CASSPSGRPNTEAFF. CDR3 nucleotide sequence: TGTGCCAGCAGCCCAAGCGGACGCCCGAACACTGAAGCTTTCTTT.

V usage is TRBV7-2 and J usage is TRBJ2-7; the match to TRBD1 covers 7 bases. Germline V CDR1 and CDR2: SGHTA, FQGNSA. The CDR3 is made up of 16 amino acids. V lost 4 bases to trimming and J lost 2 bases; unmatched junction nucleotides: 11. Here the CDR3 DNA reads TGTGCCAGCAGCTCCCTGACAGGGTCCTTCACCTACGAGCAGTACTTC. It specifies CASSSLTGSFTYEQYF.

V gene TRBV24-1 combines with J gene TRBJ2-3; 8 bases match TRBD2. From germline, CDR1 is KGHDR and CDR2 SFDVKD. With V trimmed by 0 bases and J by 0 bases, 4 bases remained unmatched. CDR3 length equals 17 residues. The CDR3 DNA reads TGTGCCACCAGTGATTTGAACGGACTAGCCAGCACAGATACGCAGTATTTT. It yields the protein CATSDLNGLASTDTQYF.

This chain connects TRBV19 to TRBJ1-2; D not certain. From germline, CDR1 is LNHDA and CDR2 SQIVND (reference sequence). Trimming shortened V by 7 bases and J by 5 bases, and 8 bases separated the two germline ends. This CDR3 has 11 residues. This CDR3 is CASTSSYGYTF. CDR3 nucleotide sequence: TGTGCCAGTACGTCGTCGTATGGCTACACCTTC.

The sample holds a few counts of this clone. The V call is TRBV6-5, the J call TRBJ1-2; D is ambiguous. CDR1 MNHEY and CDR2 SVGAGI come from the germline V gene. Trimming pared 2 bases from V and 0 bases from J, leaving 13 bases between. CDR3 length: 16 amino acids. The DNA for the CDR3 is TGTGCCAGCAGTTACGGTTATGGAGGGTCTAACTATGGCTACACCTTC. This encodes CASSYGYGGSNYGYTF.

V usage is TRBV28 and J usage is TRBJ2-6; the D is unclear. Per germline, CDR1 MDHEN and CDR2 SYDVKM. V lost 7 bases to trimming and J lost 2 bases, with 6 bases between them. The CDR3 runs 13 residues. CDR3 bases: TGTGCCAGCAAGAGGCCTGGGGCCAACGTCCTGACTTTC. This encodes CASKRPGANVLTF.

The chain employs TRBV5-4 and TRBJ2-5; D ambiguous. The germline CDR1 and CDR2 sequences are SGHNT and YYREEE (reference sequence). Trimming left V 2 bases short and J 3 bases short, with 14 bases between. The CDR3 length is 15 residues. The CDR3 coding sequence is TGTGCCAGCAGCTTCAGATTTGGGCCAGAAGAGACCCAGTACTTC. Encoded protein: CASSFRFGPEETQYF.

The V and J genes are TRBV25-1 and TRBJ1-1; D call uncertain. Trimming pared 10 bases from V and 0 bases from J, leaving 12 bases between. Germline lookup yields CDR1 MGHDK and CDR2 SYGVNS. This CDR3 region has 13 residues. The chain's CDR3 is CATQEGLNTEAFF. In DNA, the CDR3 is TGTGCCACTCAGGAGGGTCTGAACACTGAAGCTTTCTTT.

This chain links TRBV6-5 with TRBJ1-2, with TRBD1 as a possible D gene (6 bases). The V and J ends lost 10 bases and 2 bases respectively, with 17 bases between them. The CDR3 spans 14 residues. Looked up from germline, CDR1 is MNHEY and CDR2 is SVGAGI. This CDR3 reads CATRPPDRNYGYTF. The CDR3 DNA is TGTGCCACCAGACCCCCCGACAGGAACTATGGCTACACCTTC.

In nucleotides, the CDR3 is TGCGCCAGCAGCCCGGGAAATCGACAGGGCGATCAGCCCCAGCATTTT. Its protein is CASSPGNRQGDQPQHF. The chain couples TRBV5-1 to TRBJ1-5, with 7 bases matching TRBD1. This CDR3 region has 16 residues. The germline CDR1 and CDR2 sequences are SGHRS and YFSETQ. J was trimmed by 5 bases and V by 4 bases; bases with no gene match: 12.

Only one count was recorded for this clone. The V call is TRBV9, the J call TRBJ2-7, with 12 bases lining up with TRBD2. The V gene's germline CDR1 is SGDLS and CDR2 YYNGEE. The J segment lost 4 bases and the V segment lost 4 bases, leaving 18 bases of the junction unmatched. The CDR3 is made up of 19 amino acids. CDR3 region: CASSPGMASGRALGYEQYF. The CDR3 nucleotides read TGTGCCAGCAGCCCCGGGATGGCTAGCGGGAGGGCCCTTGGATACGAGCAGTACTTC.

The rearrangement joins TRBV15 to TRBJ2-7; TRBD2 might be the D (7 bases). Per the germline V gene, CDR1 is LNHNV and CDR2 is YYDKDF (reference sequence). The CDR3 length is 13 residues. Trimming removed 6 bases from V and 4 bases from J, with 13 bases in between. This chain's CDR3 is CATRVGGAYEQYF. The CDR3 nucleotides read TGTGCCACCAGGGTGGGGGGGGCGTACGAGCAGTACTTC.

This chain connects TRBV10-3 to TRBJ2-3; maybe TRBD1 (5 bases). CDR1 ENHRY and CDR2 SYGVKD come from the germline V gene. V was trimmed by 0 bases and J by 1 base, leaving 5 bases between them. This CDR3 is 14 amino acids long. The DNA for the CDR3 is TGTGCCATCAGTGAGTCAGGGGGCACAGATACGCAGTATTTT. Encoded protein: CAISESGGTDTQYF.